Each of the 21 T cell receptor beta chains below was sequenced from the same sample in a study of T cell changes during pregnancy in multiple sclerosis (dated 2019 in TCRdb). Library method: the immunoSEQ multiplex PCR assay. TCRdb's version of the immuneACCESS table is confined to in-frame rearrangements and falls short of the full clone set. An unresolved V gene accounts for under half of the shortfall where checked; the remainder is of unknown origin. For this sample there are fewer than 20,000 clones; about 89% appear just once. The ten biggest clones cover approximately 13% of the sample. The sample in question was CD8+ T cells from peripheral blood mononuclear cells, obtained in the third trimester of pregnancy. These receptors all come from a female donor in good health, enrolled as a control in a pregnancy study.

The chain combines TRBV2 with TRBJ2-2; 9 bases line up with TRBD1. The CDR3 has 15 residues. The V gene's germline CDR1 is SNHLY and CDR2 FYNNEI. J was trimmed by 4 bases and V by 7 bases; bases with no gene match: 7. The CDR3 sequence: CASIIQGAVTGELFF. The DNA for the CDR3 is TGTGCCAGCATTATACAGGGGGCAGTCACCGGGGAGCTGTTTTTT.

This chain joins TRBV7-9 and TRBJ1-1; D is possibly TRBD1 (5 bases). The CDR3 spans 16 residues. The V and J ends lost 1 base and 0 bases respectively, with 12 bases between them. From germline, CDR1 is SEHNR and CDR2 FQNEAQ (reference sequence). CDR3 sequence (DNA): TGTGCCAGCAGCTTAGGGGTGGCGGGGGTGAACACTGAAGCTTTCTTT. The encoded protein is CASSLGVAGVNTEAFF. The whole variable domain, filled in from reference TRBV7-9 and TRBJ1-1, reads DTGVSQNPRHKITKRGQNVTFRCDPISEHNRLYWYRQTLGQGPEFLTYFQNEAQLEKSRLLSDRFSAERPKGSFSTLEIQRTEQGDSAMYLCASSLGVAGVNTEAFFGQGTRLTVV.

This clone occurred a few times. The gene calls are TRBV27 and TRBJ2-1; TRBD2 matches at 14 bases. Per germline, CDR1 MNHEY and CDR2 SMNVEV (reference sequence). The J segment lost 6 bases and the V segment lost 6 bases, leaving 1 base of the junction unmatched. The length of the CDR3 is 14 residues. In DNA, the CDR3 is TGTGCCAGCAGGACTAGCGGGGGGGGCAATGAGCAGTTCTTC. Its translation: CASRTSGGGNEQFF.

The chain joins TRBV7-9 to TRBJ2-1; D unresolved. Trimming removed 5 bases at V and 7 bases at J, with 15 bases between. Germline CDR1 SEHNR, CDR2 FQNEAQ (reference sequence). The CDR3 extends over 14 amino acids. The CDR3 here is CASSHGSSVNEQFF. The CDR3 nucleotides read TGTGCCAGCAGCCACGGTTCATCCGTTAATGAGCAGTTCTTC.

V and J are TRBV7-9 and TRBJ2-5, with 7 bases fitting TRBD1. CDR1 and CDR2 (germline): SEHNR, FQNEAQ (reference sequence). There are 16 residues in the CDR3. J was trimmed by 4 bases and V by 7 bases; bases with no gene match: 15. CDR3 sequence: CASTHLKRQGRETQYF. CDR3 nucleotide sequence: TGTGCCAGCACCCACTTGAAGCGACAGGGTCGAGAGACCCAGTACTTC. Full variable domain (outside the CDR3, taken from reference TRBV7-9 and TRBJ2-5): DTGVSQNPRHKITKRGQNVTFRCDPISEHNRLYWYRQTLGQGPEFLTYFQNEAQLEKSRLLSDRFSAERPKGSFSTLEIQRTEQGDSAMYLCASTHLKRQGRETQYFGPGTRLLVL.

The chain joins TRBV7-9 to TRBJ2-7, with 8 bases fitting TRBD2. Germline V CDR1 and CDR2: SEHNR, FQNEAQ (reference sequence). The CDR3 extends over 14 amino acids. The V and J ends lost 1 base and 5 bases, in that order; junction bases with no gene match: 4. CDR3 nucleotide sequence: TGTGCCAGCAGCTTAGAGGGACTAGTAGACGAGCAGTACTTC. This translates into CASSLEGLVDEQYF.

CDR3 in DNA: TGTGCCAGTAGTAACTCCCCGGGGGGTTCGGAAGATACGCAGTATTTT. Translating gives CASSNSPGGSEDTQYF. The chain couples TRBV19 to TRBJ2-3, with 7 nucleotides matching TRBD2. Germline loops: CDR1 LNHDA, CDR2 SQIVND (reference sequence). Trimming removed 4 bases from V and 5 bases from J; junction bases left unmatched: 12. The CDR3 covers 16 residues.

This chain uses TRBV29-1 with TRBJ2-1; TRBD2 aligns across 7 bases. The germline V gene encodes CDR1 SQVTM and CDR2 ANQGSEA. The CDR3 totals 15 residues. Trimming at V came to 1 base and at J to 2 bases, leaving 5 bases not matched to a gene. The CDR3 sequence is CSVEVPGRTYNEQFF. DNA for the CDR3: TGCAGCGTTGAAGTTCCCGGGAGGACCTACAATGAGCAGTTCTTC.

The chain combines TRBV27 with TRBJ1-2; 8 bases line up with TRBD1. The CDR3 is 12 residues long. The germline gives CDR1 MNHEY, CDR2 SMNVEV (reference sequence). J gave up 6 bases and V 5 bases, and 2 bases lay outside the gene matches. The CDR3 DNA reads TGTGCCAGCAGTACAGGGGGGGATGGCTACACCTTC. It is translated as CASSTGGDGYTF.

This clone was observed a handful of times. V and J are TRBV27 and TRBJ2-7; perhaps TRBD1 as D (5 bases). CDR1 and CDR2 (germline): MNHEY, SMNVEV (reference sequence). This CDR3 has 14 amino acids. V was shortened by 2 bases and J by 7 bases, with 15 bases between the two germline ends. This CDR3 reads CASSLTGSPLEQYF. The CDR3 DNA sequence: TGTGCCAGCAGTTTAACAGGATCCCCCCTGGAGCAGTACTTC.

V and J are TRBV7-9 and TRBJ2-7, with a tentative D call TRBD1 (5 bases). With 0 bases removed from V and 6 bases from J, the gap between germline ends came to 9 bases. Looked up from germline, CDR1 is SEHNR and CDR2 is FQNEAQ (reference sequence). This CDR3 contains 13 residues. CDR3 DNA: TGTGCCAGCAGCTTAGCGCTTCAGGGCGAGCAGTACTTC. It codes for CASSLALQGEQYF.

This clone was recorded a few times. The V and J genes are TRBV4-1 and TRBJ2-1; TRBD2 is a possible D gene (6 bases). The V end was cut by 1 base, the J end by 7 bases, with 11 bases between. This CDR3 has 14 residues. Germline lookup yields CDR1 MGHRA and CDR2 YSYEKL. The CDR3 region is CASSQAGVKNEQFF. CDR3 DNA: TGCGCCAGCAGCCAAGCGGGAGTTAAGAATGAGCAGTTCTTC.

The chain combines TRBV29-1 with TRBJ1-6; TRBD1 is a possible D gene (5 bases). The germline V and J ends were trimmed by 5 bases and 5 bases, with 16 bases remaining between them. Germline V gene data show CDR1 as SQVTM and CDR2 as ANQGSEA. The CDR3 has 15 residues. CDR3 sequence (DNA): TGCAGCGTTAGGATCGACAGCCCCCATAATTCACCCCTCCACTTT. Translating it yields CSVRIDSPHNSPLHF. Variable domain in full (rest from reference TRBV29-1 and TRBJ1-6): SAVISQKPSRDICQRGTSLTIQCQVDSQVTMMFWYRQQPGQSLTLIATANQGSEATYESGFVIDKFPISRPNLTFSTLTVSNMSPEDSSIYLCSVRIDSPHNSPLHFGNGTRLTVT.

The chain combines TRBV19 with TRBJ2-7; TRBD2 aligns across 9 bases. Unmatched junction bases numbered 5, after V lost 6 bases and J lost 5 bases. The CDR3 spans 13 residues. Germline loops: CDR1 LNHDA, CDR2 SQIVND (reference sequence). This CDR3 is CASSSSGRDEQYF. The CDR3 region has the DNA TGTGCCAGTAGCAGTAGCGGGAGAGACGAGCAGTACTTC.

The rearrangement uses TRBV29-1 and TRBJ1-4; tentatively, D is TRBD1 (6 bases). From germline, CDR1 is SQVTM and CDR2 ANQGSEA. This CDR3 comprises 13 residues. Trimming removed 4 bases from V and 8 bases from J, with 14 bases in between. In DNA, the CDR3 is TGCAGCGTTGGTGGCGACAGGATCGAAAAACTGTTTTTT. Translation: CSVGGDRIEKLFF.

The chain combines TRBV15 with TRBJ2-3, with 8 bases lining up with TRBD2. V gave up 5 bases and J gave up 2 bases; unmatched junction bases: 6. The CDR3 length is 15 residues. The V gene's germline CDR1 is LNHNV and CDR2 YYDKDF (reference sequence). CDR3 amino acids: CATSGGREATDTQYF. In DNA form, the CDR3 reads TGTGCCACCAGCGGGGGGCGGGAGGCCACAGATACGCAGTATTTT.

The chain carries TRBV5-6 and TRBJ1-4; 7 nucleotides line up with TRBD1. The ends lost 2 bases at V and 4 bases at J; junction bases unmatched: 8. This CDR3 has 16 amino acids. CDR1 and CDR2 (germline): SGHDT, YYEEEE. DNA of the CDR3: TGTGCCAGCAGCTTCAACAGGGGTCGGAATAATGAAAAACTGTTTTTT. As protein: CASSFNRGRNNEKLFF.

CDR3 loop: CASSLTLVLNEQFF. CDR3 DNA: TGTGCCAGCAGCTTGACGTTAGTATTAAATGAGCAGTTCTTC. J is TRBJ2-1 and V is TRBV5-6; D is unclear. Germline values: CDR1 SGHDT, CDR2 YYEEEE. This CDR3 is 14 amino acids long. V gave up 1 base and J gave up 7 bases, with 12 bases separating them. Full variable domain (rest looked up from reference TRBV5-6 and TRBJ2-1): DAGVTQSPTHLIKTRGQQVTLRCSPKSGHDTVSWYQQALGQGPQFIFQYYEEEERQRGNFPDRFSGHQFPNYSSELNVNALLLGDSALYLCASSLTLVLNEQFFGPGTRLTVL.

The rearrangement uses TRBV27 and TRBJ2-7; tentatively, D is TRBD1 (5 bases). This CDR3 is built from 15 residues. From germline, CDR1 is MNHEY and CDR2 SMNVEV (reference sequence). V lost 5 bases to trimming and J lost 7 bases, with 21 bases between them. The CDR3 loop reads CASSPRNRLPGEQYF. The CDR3 DNA follows: TGTGCCAGCAGTCCCAGAAACAGGTTGCCGGGTGAGCAGTACTTC.

This rearrangement joins TRBV21-1 to TRBJ1-3; the table calls TRBD1, which could not be checked here. TRBV21-1 is a recognized pseudogene. This CDR3 has 14 residues. DNA for the CDR3: TGTGCCAGCAGCACCCCAGGTTCTGGAAACACCATATATTTT. Amino acids: CASSTPGSGNTIYF.

The genes are TRBV4-2 and TRBJ2-1; D is uncertain. The ends were cut back, 4 bases at V and 4 bases at J, with 8 bases in the middle. The CDR3 totals 13 residues. The germline V gene has CDR1 LGHNA and CDR2 YNFKEQ. CDR3 protein: CASSLTGYNEQFF. The DNA for the CDR3 is TGTGCCAGCAGCCTGACTGGGTACAATGAGCAGTTCTTC.